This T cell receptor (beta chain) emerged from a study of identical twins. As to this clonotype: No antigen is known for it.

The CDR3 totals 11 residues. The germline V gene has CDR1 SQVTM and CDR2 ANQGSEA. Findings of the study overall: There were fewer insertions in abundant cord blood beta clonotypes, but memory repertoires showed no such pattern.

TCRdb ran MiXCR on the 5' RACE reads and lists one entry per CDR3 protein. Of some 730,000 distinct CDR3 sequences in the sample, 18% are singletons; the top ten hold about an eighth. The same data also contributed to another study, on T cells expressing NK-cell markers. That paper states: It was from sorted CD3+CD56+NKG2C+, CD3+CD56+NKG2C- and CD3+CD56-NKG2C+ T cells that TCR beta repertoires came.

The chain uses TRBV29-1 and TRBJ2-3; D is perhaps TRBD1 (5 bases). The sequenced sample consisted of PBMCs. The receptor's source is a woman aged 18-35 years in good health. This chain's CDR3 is CKAGQTDTQYF. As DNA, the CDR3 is TGCAAGGCAGGGCAAACAGATACGCAGTATTTT.